This TCR beta chain was sequenced during a study of OX40 agonist ivuxolimab in advanced cancers. Looking at the study overall: Dose-escalation patients' cancers were hepatocellular carcinoma, melanoma, renal cell or head and neck cancer.

A remark on this clone: What it recognizes is unknown.

Regarding the study as a whole: Within 6 weeks, CD4+ and CD8+ blood T cells expanded clonally at 0.1 to 3.0 mg/kg. Among the lowest levels of clonal expansion were found in partial responders at 0.1-3.0 mg/kg.

Germline assignment: CDR1 MDHEN and CDR2 SYDVKM. CDR3 length: 13 amino acids. With 7 bases removed from V and 9 bases from J, the gap between germline ends came to 19 bases. TCRdb's table, derived via immunoSEQ multiplex PCR, lists solely in-frame clones and lacks some. The table shows roughly 75,000 clones, with approximately 86% occurring only once. This receptor was identified in an adult with an advanced solid tumor such as melanoma, head and neck, liver or kidney cancer. Source: CD4+ or CD8+ T cells sorted from blood, taken in a trial of the OX40 agonist ivuxolimab. The rearrangement links TRBV28 to TRBJ2-7, with TRBD1 as a possible D gene (5 bases). CDR3 residues: CASTTSGPLRQYF. For the CDR3, the DNA is TGTGCCAGCACTACTTCAGGGCCCCTCAGGCAGTACTTC.